The clone carrying this T cell receptor beta chain was seen once. The antigen is undetermined. Profiling relied on immunoSEQ multiplex PCR, and the TCRdb table lists in-frame clones only, not all of them. The sample lists some 2 million clones, roughly 95% occurring once. The length of the CDR3 is 14 residues. The germline V and J ends were trimmed by 4 bases and 0 bases, with 12 bases remaining between them. The germline gives CDR1 SQVTM, CDR2 ANQGSEA. The data belong to a study of shared clonotypes between healthy human individuals. Overall study: The donor group consisted of two women and three men, aged 18 to 49. General study results and limits: The study generally estimated greater richness for naive than memory subsets.

Positive CCR7 selection of CD45RO-negative cells yielded the naive CD8 cells, and terminally differentiated effector memory CD45RA+ cells were excluded. Input material: naive CD8+ T cells sorted from blood. V is TRBV29-1 and J is TRBJ1-1; D gene unclear. This receptor was identified in a man younger than 30 in good health. The CDR3 spells CSVVDPGMNTEAFF. In DNA form, the CDR3 reads TGCAGCGTTGTTGACCCGGGCATGAACACTGAAGCTTTCTTT.